Listed below are T cell receptor beta chains from one sample, sequenced in a study of CD8+CD57+ T cells in acquired aplastic anemia. TCRdb passed the reads through MiXCR, listing each CDR3 protein once. The data contain about 200,000 distinct CDR3 sequences, 55% to 65% of them singletons. The sequenced sample was sorted CD4+, CD8+, or CD8+CD57+ T cells (not recorded which) from PBMCs. Source of these receptors: a human donor with aplastic anemia. Each CDR3 is given with its conserved first and last residue. Fields, in order: J gene, V gene, clone size, D gene, CDR3 DNA, CDR3 protein. The D gene is left open where the match is weak. A clone size is listed for some rows: how often the clone was seen (once, few, many), or a class if it is expanded.

j_gene: TRBJ2-7; v_gene: TRBV2; abundance: NA; d_gene: NA; CDR3nt: TGTGCCAGCAGTGAGGGGTTGCTAGCCTCGACCTACGAGCAGTACTTC; CDR3aa: CASSEGLLASTYEQYF
j_gene: TRBJ1-6; v_gene: TRBV19; abundance: NA; d_gene: NA; CDR3nt: TGTGCCAGTAGTATAGGGGACGGTAATTCACCCCTCCACTTT; CDR3aa: CASSIGDGNSPLHF
j_gene: TRBJ2-1; v_gene: TRBV15; abundance: NA; d_gene: NA; CDR3nt: TGTGCCACCAGCAGAGATTTAGTCGGGTACAATGAGCAGTTCTTC; CDR3aa: CATSRDLVGYNEQFF
j_gene: TRBJ1-1; v_gene: TRBV7-8; abundance: NA; d_gene: TRBD1; CDR3nt: TGTGCCAGCAGCGCCGGGACAGCGAACACTGAAGCTTTCTTT; CDR3aa: CASSAGTANTEAFF
j_gene: TRBJ2-7; v_gene: TRBV15; abundance: NA; d_gene: NA; CDR3nt: TGTGCCACCAGCAGAGATTCCGGATTCCCTTTGGAGCAGTACTTC; CDR3aa: CATSRDSGFPLEQYF
j_gene: TRBJ2-1; v_gene: TRBV7-9; abundance: NA; d_gene: TRBD1; CDR3nt: TGTGCCAGCAGCCAAGATGAAGCAGGGGGCTTCGAGCGGTTCTTC; CDR3aa: CASSQDEAGGFERFF
j_gene: TRBJ1-1; v_gene: TRBV29-1; abundance: NA; d_gene: NA; CDR3nt: TGCAGCTGTGAAACAGGGCTGAACACTGAAGCTTTCTTT; CDR3aa: CSCETGLNTEAFF
j_gene: TRBJ1-1; v_gene: TRBV24-1; abundance: few; d_gene: NA; CDR3nt: TGTGCCACCAGACCTACAGGGCTAACTGAAGCTTTCTTT; CDR3aa: CATRPTGLTEAFF
j_gene: TRBJ1-2; v_gene: TRBV2; abundance: NA; d_gene: TRBD1; CDR3nt: TGTGCCAGAGGGGACAGCCTGGGTGGCTACACCTTC; CDR3aa: CARGDSLGGYTF
j_gene: TRBJ2-1; v_gene: TRBV10-1; abundance: few; d_gene: NA; CDR3nt: TGCGCCAGCGTCTTCAAAGAAGTAGATGAGCAGTTCTTC; CDR3aa: CASVFKEVDEQFF
j_gene: TRBJ2-5; v_gene: TRBV5-1; abundance: NA; d_gene: NA; CDR3nt: TGCGCCAGCAGCTTCCAGCAGGATTGGGAGACCCAGTACTTC; CDR3aa: CASSFQQDWETQYF
j_gene: TRBJ2-5; v_gene: TRBV20-1; abundance: NA; d_gene: NA; CDR3nt: TGCAGTGCTAGGCCATCGCTGGAGACCCAGTACTTC; CDR3aa: CSARPSLETQYF